The clone carrying this TCR beta chain has just a few counts. No antigen is known for it. These data belong to a study of beta chain features in type 1 diabetes. Notes on the study in general: In all four CD4+ subsets, TCRB CDR3 length was significantly, moderately reduced in type 1 diabetes.

CD45RO/CCR7/CD25/CD127/CD95/CD27 staining was used to isolate CD4+ naive, central memory, regulatory and stem cell-like memory cells by sorting. The CDR3 is 14 amino acids. The germline V gene has CDR1 SGHTA and CDR2 FQGNSA. V dropped 7 bases and J dropped 5 bases, with 17 bases sitting between them. The isolated RNA, all of it, was reverse transcribed, so expressed TCRB transcripts were what got sequenced. Average reads for naive, central memory and regulatory T cell samples were about 4 million. Using immunoSEQ multiplex PCR, the repertoire was profiled, and TCRdb retains in-frame clones only, with some absent. The table lists about 210,000 clones, approximately 11% of them singletons.

The sequence was obtained from a man between 18 and 29 years old in good health. Sequences were obtained from central memory CD4+ T cells from blood. The chain combines TRBV7-2 with TRBJ2-5; D is possibly TRBD1 (6 bases). The CDR3 sequence is CASTSGRGGETQYF. CDR3 DNA: TGTGCCAGCACCTCCGGCAGGGGTGGGGAGACCCAGTACTTC.